This T cell receptor beta chain was obtained from a study of blood T cell repertoires in COVID-19. Study-level background: The United States, Italy and Spain supplied acute and convalescent COVID-19 samples. PBMCs, B-cell-depleted T cells, or T cells were the source of the cDNA or gDNA that made up the material.

Per the germline V gene, CDR1 is SQVTM and CDR2 is ANQGSEA. This CDR3 comprises 11 residues. V lost 8 bases, J lost 4 bases, and 9 bases lay in between. Authors' methods: The assay estimated nucleated cells by amplifying reference gene primers. The table came from immunoSEQ multiplex PCR; TCRdb's copy has only in-frame clones and leaves some out. The V and J calls and clone size are taken from that table; D and trimming were inferred from the DNA. The table lists about 180,000 clones, approximately 81% of them singletons, with under 6.5% in the top ten. The chain is built from TRBV29-1 and TRBJ2-1; no clear D gene. Sequencing input: peripheral blood. The TCR was taken from a woman aged 50 to 65 with COVID-19, enrolled during active disease. CDR3 nucleotide sequence: TGCAGCCAAGACACTTACAATGAGCAGTTCTTC. Its translation: CSQDTYNEQFF.